These T cell receptor beta chains were read from a single sample in a study of T cell responses to AZD1222 COVID-19 vaccine. Sequencing was performed with immunoSEQ multiplex PCR; in TCRdb, only in-frame clones are kept and a portion is missing. In the table there are about 120,000 clones, about 90% of which are singletons. The material was peripheral blood, obtained 28 days after the second AZD1222 dose. These receptors were taken from an adult who received the AZD1222 COVID-19 vaccine. Each CDR3 is given with its conserved first and last residue. The order of the fields is clone size, V gene, D gene, J gene, CDR3 DNA, CDR3 protein. The D gene is left open where the match is weak. Only some rows state a clone size, as once, few, many or a class for expanded clones.

abundance: few; v_gene: TRBV5-6; d_gene: TRBD2; j_gene: TRBJ2-7; CDR3nt: TGTGCCAGCAGCTCGACTAGCGGGAGCTACGAGCAGTACTTC; CDR3aa: CASSSTSGSYEQYF
abundance: .; v_gene: TRBV19; d_gene: .; j_gene: TRBJ2-3; CDR3nt: TGTGCCAGTAGTATAGGTCGGACTTACACAGATACGCAGTATTTT; CDR3aa: CASSIGRTYTDTQYF
abundance: .; v_gene: TRBV28; d_gene: .; j_gene: TRBJ1-6; CDR3nt: TGTGCCAGCAGTTTATCCGTCCCGTGGCTCCTCCACTTT; CDR3aa: CASSLSVPWLLHF
abundance: .; v_gene: TRBV7-8; d_gene: .; j_gene: TRBJ1-5; CDR3nt: TGTGCCAGCAGCTTAAAGGGGATGTATCAGCCCCAGCATTTT; CDR3aa: CASSLKGMYQPQHF
abundance: .; v_gene: TRBV28; d_gene: .; j_gene: TRBJ2-3; CDR3nt: TGTGCCAGCAGTTTATCGATGGCTACGCAGTATTTT; CDR3aa: CASSLSMATQYF
abundance: .; v_gene: TRBV10-1; d_gene: .; j_gene: TRBJ2-1; CDR3nt: TGCGCCAGCAGTGGATCGGACAATGAGCAGTTCTTC; CDR3aa: CASSGSDNEQFF
abundance: .; v_gene: TRBV2; d_gene: .; j_gene: TRBJ2-5; CDR3nt: TGTGCCAGCCGACAGGATAGAGAAGAGACCCAGTACTTC; CDR3aa: CASRQDREETQYF
abundance: .; v_gene: TRBV3-1/TRBV3-2; d_gene: .; j_gene: TRBJ2-5; CDR3nt: TGTGCCAGCAGCCAAGCAGGGCTGGAGACCCAGTACTTC; CDR3aa: CASSQAGLETQYF
abundance: once; v_gene: TRBV29-1; d_gene: .; j_gene: TRBJ1-2; CDR3nt: TGCAGCGTGACAGAGACTTGGGGCTACACCTTC; CDR3aa: CSVTETWGYTF
abundance: .; v_gene: TRBV3-1/TRBV3-2; d_gene: .; j_gene: TRBJ1-2; CDR3nt: TGTGCCAGCAGCCACGACGGTGGTAACTATGGCTACACCTTC; CDR3aa: CASSHDGGNYGYTF
abundance: .; v_gene: TRBV5-4; d_gene: .; j_gene: TRBJ2-3; CDR3nt: TGTGCCAGCAGCCGACCGGGACTGAACTTAGATACGCAGTATTTT; CDR3aa: CASSRPGLNLDTQYF
abundance: .; v_gene: TRBV11-2; d_gene: TRBD2; j_gene: TRBJ2-1; CDR3nt: TGTGCCAGCAGCGGCGGGACTAGCGGGTCCTACAATGAGCAGTTCTTC; CDR3aa: CASSGGTSGSYNEQFF
abundance: .; v_gene: TRBV18; d_gene: .; j_gene: TRBJ2-7; CDR3nt: TGTGCCAGCTCAAGGGCCCTCTACGAGCAGTACTTC; CDR3aa: CASSRALYEQYF
abundance: few; v_gene: TRBV14; d_gene: .; j_gene: TRBJ1-1; CDR3nt: TGTGCCAGCAGCCAAGGGGTCGGGGCGCGTACTGAAGCTTTCTTT; CDR3aa: CASSQGVGARTEAFF
abundance: .; v_gene: TRBV19; d_gene: TRBD1; j_gene: TRBJ2-5; CDR3nt: TGTGCCAGTACCACAGGACAGGGTCGGGAAGAGACCCAGTACTTC; CDR3aa: CASTTGQGREETQYF
abundance: few; v_gene: TRBV29-1; d_gene: .; j_gene: TRBJ1-5; CDR3nt: TGCAGCGTCCGACAGGGCAATCAGCCCCAGCATTTT; CDR3aa: CSVRQGNQPQHF
abundance: .; v_gene: TRBV18; d_gene: .; j_gene: TRBJ1-4; CDR3nt: TGTGCCAGCTCACCCCTAGGGCTGCATGAAAAACTGTTTTTT; CDR3aa: CASSPLGLHEKLFF
abundance: .; v_gene: TRBV27; d_gene: .; j_gene: TRBJ2-5; CDR3nt: TGTGCCAGCAGTTTAGGAACAGAACCACGACGTGAGACCCAGTACTTC; CDR3aa: CASSLGTEPRRETQYF
abundance: .; v_gene: TRBV5-4; d_gene: TRBD2; j_gene: TRBJ2-7; CDR3nt: TGTGCCAGCAGCTACAGACTAGCGGACTCCTACGAGCAGTACTTC; CDR3aa: CASSYRLADSYEQYF
abundance: .; v_gene: TRBV20-1; d_gene: .; j_gene: TRBJ2-5; CDR3nt: TGCAGTGCTAGAAGCCAAGAGACCCAGTACTTC; CDR3aa: CSARSQETQYF
abundance: .; v_gene: TRBV2; d_gene: .; j_gene: TRBJ1-1; CDR3nt: TGTGCCAGCAGTCCCCATGTGCGGGACACTGAAGCTTTCTTT; CDR3aa: CASSPHVRDTEAFF
abundance: .; v_gene: TRBV24-1; d_gene: .; j_gene: TRBJ1-5; CDR3nt: TGTGCCACCAGTGACGCCGGGAGGAATAGCAATCAGCCCCAGCATTTT; CDR3aa: CATSDAGRNSNQPQHF
abundance: .; v_gene: TRBV5-6; d_gene: .; j_gene: TRBJ2-5; CDR3nt: TGTGCCAGCAGCGGCGGCGGGGGCGAAGAGACCCAGTACTTC; CDR3aa: CASSGGGGEETQYF
abundance: .; v_gene: TRBV2; d_gene: .; j_gene: TRBJ1-1; CDR3nt: TGTGCCAGCACCGGAGAGATGGGGCAACTGAACACTGAAGCTTTCTTT; CDR3aa: CASTGEMGQLNTEAFF
abundance: .; v_gene: TRBV28; d_gene: TRBD2; j_gene: TRBJ2-3; CDR3nt: TGTGCCAGCAGTTTAGCTAGCGGGAGCACAGATACGCAGTATTTT; CDR3aa: CASSLASGSTDTQYF
abundance: .; v_gene: TRBV3-1/TRBV3-2; d_gene: .; j_gene: TRBJ1-1; CDR3nt: TGTGCCAGCAGTGTGTCGGATTGGTACACTGAAGCTTTCTTT; CDR3aa: CASSVSDWYTEAFF
abundance: .; v_gene: TRBV11-2; d_gene: .; j_gene: TRBJ1-2; CDR3nt: TGTGCCAGCAGCTTAGTTCAGGGAGGCGGTGGCTACACCTTC; CDR3aa: CASSLVQGGGGYTF
abundance: .; v_gene: TRBV6-5; d_gene: TRBD1; j_gene: TRBJ2-3; CDR3nt: TGTGCCAGCACCGGACAGGGGGCAGGAGATACGCAGTATTTT; CDR3aa: CASTGQGAGDTQYF
abundance: .; v_gene: TRBV18; d_gene: .; j_gene: TRBJ1-5; CDR3nt: TGTGCCAGCTCACCAGGTAGCAATCAGCCCCAGCATTTT; CDR3aa: CASSPGSNQPQHF
abundance: .; v_gene: TRBV5-1; d_gene: .; j_gene: TRBJ2-4; CDR3nt: TGCGCCAGCAGCGCGGGTTCCAAAAACATTCAGTACTTC; CDR3aa: CASSAGSKNIQYF
abundance: .; v_gene: TRBV7-9; d_gene: .; j_gene: TRBJ1-6; CDR3nt: TGTGCCAGCAGCTTTTGGGGGGGGATTACGCCCGATAATTCACCCCTCCACTTT; CDR3aa: CASSFWGGITPDNSPLHF
abundance: once; v_gene: TRBV5-1; d_gene: TRBD2; j_gene: TRBJ2-2; CDR3nt: TGCGCCAGCAGCTTGGGACTAGCGGGAGAAGGGGAGCTGTTTTTT; CDR3aa: CASSLGLAGEGELFF
abundance: once; v_gene: TRBV28; d_gene: .; j_gene: TRBJ1-1; CDR3nt: TGTGCCAGCAGTTTATGGACGAACACTGAAGCTTTCTTT; CDR3aa: CASSLWTNTEAFF
abundance: .; v_gene: TRBV24-1; d_gene: TRBD2; j_gene: TRBJ2-2; CDR3nt: TGTGCCACCAGTGATCCGCCACTAGCGGGAGATACCGGGGAGCTGTTTTTT; CDR3aa: CATSDPPLAGDTGELFF
abundance: .; v_gene: TRBV5-1; d_gene: TRBD1; j_gene: TRBJ2-2; CDR3nt: TGCGCCAGCAGCTTCTCAAACAGGGGGGCTAACACCGGGGAGCTGTTTTTT; CDR3aa: CASSFSNRGANTGELFF
abundance: .; v_gene: TRBV19; d_gene: .; j_gene: TRBJ2-3; CDR3nt: TGTGCCAGTAAAACCGGGACATCCACGGGTACGCAGTATTTT; CDR3aa: CASKTGTSTGTQYF
abundance: .; v_gene: TRBV20-1; d_gene: .; j_gene: TRBJ2-4; CDR3nt: TGCAGTGCTAGTGGAGGCAGGGGTGGAAACATTCAGTACTTC; CDR3aa: CSASGGRGGNIQYF
abundance: .; v_gene: TRBV11-2; d_gene: TRBD1; j_gene: TRBJ1-5; CDR3nt: TGTGCCAGCAGCTTAGTGACAGGGAGTCAGCCCCAGCATTTT; CDR3aa: CASSLVTGSQPQHF
abundance: .; v_gene: TRBV9; d_gene: .; j_gene: TRBJ2-2; CDR3nt: TGTGCCAGCAGCGTAGCCCCAGGGAACAGCGGCACCGGGGAGCTGTTTTTT; CDR3aa: CASSVAPGNSGTGELFF
abundance: .; v_gene: TRBV2; d_gene: .; j_gene: TRBJ1-1; CDR3nt: TGTGCCACCGAAGACGGAGTGAACACTGAAGCTTTCTTT; CDR3aa: CATEDGVNTEAFF
abundance: .; v_gene: TRBV18; d_gene: .; j_gene: TRBJ2-1; CDR3nt: TGTGCCAGCTCAACGGGCCCTAATGAGCAGTTCTTC; CDR3aa: CASSTGPNEQFF
abundance: .; v_gene: TRBV6-5; d_gene: TRBD1; j_gene: TRBJ1-5; CDR3nt: TGTGCCAGCAGAACTTGGACAGGGCAAGGGCCCCAGCATTTT; CDR3aa: CASRTWTGQGPQHF
abundance: few; v_gene: TRBV7-9; d_gene: TRBD1; j_gene: TRBJ2-1; CDR3nt: TGTGCCAGCACTTCGGACAGGGGGCCCTACAATGAGCAGTTCTTC; CDR3aa: CASTSDRGPYNEQFF
abundance: few; v_gene: TRBV2; d_gene: .; j_gene: TRBJ2-3; CDR3nt: TGTGCCAGCGGGGGGTTTTTCACAGATACGCAGTATTTT; CDR3aa: CASGGFFTDTQYF
abundance: .; v_gene: TRBV27; d_gene: TRBD1; j_gene: TRBJ2-5; CDR3nt: TGTGCCAGCAGTCCGGGACAGAGCAGCAAAGAGACCCAGTACTTC; CDR3aa: CASSPGQSSKETQYF
abundance: .; v_gene: TRBV2; d_gene: .; j_gene: TRBJ2-1; CDR3nt: TGTGCCAGCAGTGAAACCCGACAGAGCTCCTACAATGAGCAGTTCTTC; CDR3aa: CASSETRQSSYNEQFF
abundance: .; v_gene: TRBV2; d_gene: .; j_gene: TRBJ1-5; CDR3nt: TGTGCCAGCAGTGAAAACTCCTTGGGGAATCAGCCCCAGCATTTT; CDR3aa: CASSENSLGNQPQHF
abundance: .; v_gene: TRBV7-2; d_gene: .; j_gene: TRBJ1-5; CDR3nt: TGTGCCAGCAGCTTAGTCCAAGGGCAGGGTCAGCCCCAGCATTTT; CDR3aa: CASSLVQGQGQPQHF
abundance: .; v_gene: TRBV7-9; d_gene: .; j_gene: TRBJ2-3; CDR3nt: TGTGCCAGCAGCTTAGCGGTATCAGATACGCAGTATTTT; CDR3aa: CASSLAVSDTQYF
abundance: .; v_gene: TRBV6-5; d_gene: .; j_gene: TRBJ1-1; CDR3nt: TGTGCTACACGGGAAGGCATGAACACTGAAGCTTTCTTT; CDR3aa: CATREGMNTEAFF
abundance: .; v_gene: TRBV18; d_gene: .; j_gene: TRBJ2-5; CDR3nt: TGTGCCAGCTCCACTGGGGAGACCCAGTACTTC; CDR3aa: CASSTGETQYF
abundance: many; v_gene: TRBV28; d_gene: .; j_gene: TRBJ2-5; CDR3nt: TGTGCCAGCACCGGAGGGCCGAGTGGGGAGACCCAGTACTTC; CDR3aa: CASTGGPSGETQYF
abundance: .; v_gene: TRBV5-1; d_gene: .; j_gene: TRBJ1-6; CDR3nt: TGCGCCAGCAGCTTGGAAGGGGACAATTCACCCCTCCACTTT; CDR3aa: CASSLEGDNSPLHF
abundance: .; v_gene: TRBV7-9; d_gene: TRBD2; j_gene: TRBJ2-3; CDR3nt: TGTGCCAGCAGTAAAAGCGGGAGTGAAACAGATACGCAGTATTTT; CDR3aa: CASSKSGSETDTQYF